This TCR beta chain derives from a study of cytomegalovirus exposure and HLA in healthy donors. Across the study: In a later analysis, the roughly 130 validation repertoires were reported to have used the same platform as the 600 to 800 first-cohort repertoires. Study results and caveats: Among TCR beta chains, those listed as cytomegalovirus-associated numbered about 160. As confirmed in vitro, three CMV-associated chains were specific for CMV antigens. Clusters of TCRs from the first cohort tended to co-occur in the 130 or so validation repertoires (as a later analysis found).

Concerning this clone itself: What it binds is unknown.

Sequencing was performed with immunoSEQ multiplex PCR; in TCRdb, only in-frame clones are kept and a portion is missing. The sample consists of some 150,000 clones, 70% to 90% of them appearing once. Sequenced sample: PBMCs. The origin of this receptor is a woman in her 30s in good health and CMV-seropositive.

The CDR3 sequence is CASTLQGWETEAFF. The CDR3 DNA follows: TGCGCCAGCACCCTACAGGGGTGGGAGACTGAAGCTTTCTTT. The gene calls are TRBV5-1 and TRBJ1-1, with 7 bases matching TRBD1. The V gene's germline CDR1 is SGHRS and CDR2 YFSETQ. CDR3 size: 14 residues. Unmatched junction bases numbered 10, after V lost 6 bases and J lost 5 bases.